This entry concerns a single T cell receptor beta chain. Its antigen is still unknown. Repertoires were generated with immunoSEQ multiplex PCR, while TCRdb's copy carries only in-frame clones and drops some. The sample has 100,000 to 150,000 clones; around 87% are singletons. This sample was included in a study of T cell responses to AZD1222 COVID-19 vaccine. Study-level findings and limits: Spike was spanned by vaccine-associated CD4 TCRs, with dominance at 160-218 and 743-854.

The CDR3 extends over 14 amino acids. Per germline, CDR1 SGHDT and CDR2 YYEEEE. The V end was cut by 0 bases, the J end by 0 bases, with 6 bases between. Sequenced material: peripheral blood, taken on day 0 of AZD1222 vaccination. This chain joins TRBV5-6 and TRBJ1-1; no reliable D call. The source of this sequence is an adult in good health. CDR3 amino acids: CASSLDILNTEAFF. The CDR3 DNA reads as TGTGCCAGCAGCTTGGACATCCTGAACACTGAAGCTTTCTTT.